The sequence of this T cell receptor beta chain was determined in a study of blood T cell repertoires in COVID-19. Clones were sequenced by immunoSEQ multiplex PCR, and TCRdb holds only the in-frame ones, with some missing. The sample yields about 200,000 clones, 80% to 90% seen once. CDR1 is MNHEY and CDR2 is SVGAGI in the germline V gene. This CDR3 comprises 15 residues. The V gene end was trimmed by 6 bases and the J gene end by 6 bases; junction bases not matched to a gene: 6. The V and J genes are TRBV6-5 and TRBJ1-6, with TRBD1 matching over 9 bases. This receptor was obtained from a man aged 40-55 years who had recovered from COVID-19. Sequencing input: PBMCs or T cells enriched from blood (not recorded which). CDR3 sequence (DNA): TGTGCCAGCAGGACACAGGGGGCGCTTAATTCACCCCTCCACTTT. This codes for CASRTQGALNSPLHF.